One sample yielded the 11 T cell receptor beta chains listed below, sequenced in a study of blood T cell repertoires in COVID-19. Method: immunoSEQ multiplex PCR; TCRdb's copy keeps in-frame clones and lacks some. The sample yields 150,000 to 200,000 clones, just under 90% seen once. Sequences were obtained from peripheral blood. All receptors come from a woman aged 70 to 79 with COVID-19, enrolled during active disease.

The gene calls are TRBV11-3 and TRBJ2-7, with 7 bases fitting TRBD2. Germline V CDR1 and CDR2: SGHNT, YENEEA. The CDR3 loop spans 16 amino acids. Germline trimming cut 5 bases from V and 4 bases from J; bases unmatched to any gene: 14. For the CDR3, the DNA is TGTGCCAGCAGCCCTGAGACTAGCCGAAGTGGGTACGAGCAGTACTTC. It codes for CASSPETSRSGYEQYF.

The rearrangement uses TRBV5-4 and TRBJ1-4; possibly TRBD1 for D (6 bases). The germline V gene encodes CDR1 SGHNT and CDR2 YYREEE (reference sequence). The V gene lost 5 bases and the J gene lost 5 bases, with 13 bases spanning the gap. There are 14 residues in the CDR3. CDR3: CASSLDRRNEKLFF. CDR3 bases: TGTGCCAGCAGTCTCGACAGGAGAAATGAAAAACTGTTTTTT.

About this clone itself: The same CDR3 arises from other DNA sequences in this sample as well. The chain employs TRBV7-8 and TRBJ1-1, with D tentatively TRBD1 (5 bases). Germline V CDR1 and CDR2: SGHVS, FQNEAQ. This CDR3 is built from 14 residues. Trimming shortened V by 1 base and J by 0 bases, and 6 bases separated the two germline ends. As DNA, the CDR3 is TGTGCCAGCAGCTTAGACAGGATGAACACTGAAGCTTTCTTT. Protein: CASSLDRMNTEAFF.

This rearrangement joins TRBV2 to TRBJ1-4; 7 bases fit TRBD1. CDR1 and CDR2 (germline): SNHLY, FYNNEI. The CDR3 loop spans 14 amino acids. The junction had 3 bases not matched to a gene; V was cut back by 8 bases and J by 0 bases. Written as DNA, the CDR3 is TGTGCCAGCCGGACAGGCGCAACTAATGAAAAACTGTTTTTT. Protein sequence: CASRTGATNEKLFF.

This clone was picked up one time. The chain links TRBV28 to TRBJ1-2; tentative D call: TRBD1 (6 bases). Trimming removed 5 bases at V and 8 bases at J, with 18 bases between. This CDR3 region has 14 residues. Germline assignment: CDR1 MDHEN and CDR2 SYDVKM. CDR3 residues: CASSQRGGWGGYTF. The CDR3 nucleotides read TGTGCCAGCAGTCAGCGCGGGGGCTGGGGCGGCTACACCTTC.

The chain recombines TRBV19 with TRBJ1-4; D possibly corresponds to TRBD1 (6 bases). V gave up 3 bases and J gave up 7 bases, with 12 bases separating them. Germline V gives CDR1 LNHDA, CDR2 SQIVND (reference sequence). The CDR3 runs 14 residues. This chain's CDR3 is CASSIRQGSEKLFF. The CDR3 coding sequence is TGTGCCAGTAGTATCAGGCAGGGGAGTGAAAAACTGTTTTTT.

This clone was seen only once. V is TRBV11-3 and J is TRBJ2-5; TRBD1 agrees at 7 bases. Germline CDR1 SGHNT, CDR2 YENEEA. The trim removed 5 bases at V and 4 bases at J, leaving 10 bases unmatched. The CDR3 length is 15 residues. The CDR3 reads CASSRRQGSLETQYF. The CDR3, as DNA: TGTGCCAGCAGCCGCAGACAGGGAAGTTTAGAGACCCAGTACTTC.

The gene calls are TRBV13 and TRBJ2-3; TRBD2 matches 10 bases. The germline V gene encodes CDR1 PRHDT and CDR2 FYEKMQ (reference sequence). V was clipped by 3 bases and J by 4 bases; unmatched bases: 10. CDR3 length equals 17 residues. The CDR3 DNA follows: TGTGCCAGCAGCTTTGGCTCTCTAGCGGGAGAAGCAGATACGCAGTATTTT. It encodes CASSFGSLAGEADTQYF.

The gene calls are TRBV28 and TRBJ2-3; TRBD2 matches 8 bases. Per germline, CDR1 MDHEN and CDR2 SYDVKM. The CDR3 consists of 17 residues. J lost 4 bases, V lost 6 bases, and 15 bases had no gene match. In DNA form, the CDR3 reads TGTGCCAGCAGCACACCCATAGTGGCGGGAGGCGCAGATACGCAGTATTTT. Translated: CASSTPIVAGGADTQYF.

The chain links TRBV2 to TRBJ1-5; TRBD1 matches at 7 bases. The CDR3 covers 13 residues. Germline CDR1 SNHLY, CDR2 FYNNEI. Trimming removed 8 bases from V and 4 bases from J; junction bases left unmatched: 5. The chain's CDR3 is CASSGQQNQPQHF. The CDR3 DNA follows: TGTGCCAGCTCGGGACAGCAGAATCAGCCCCAGCATTTT. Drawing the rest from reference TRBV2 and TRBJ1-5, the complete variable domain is EPEVTQTPSHQVTQMGQEVILRCVPISNHLYFYWYRQILGQKVEFLVSFYNNEISEKSEIFDDQFSVERPDGSNFTLKIRSTKLEDSAMYFCASSGQQNQPQHFGDGTRLSIL.

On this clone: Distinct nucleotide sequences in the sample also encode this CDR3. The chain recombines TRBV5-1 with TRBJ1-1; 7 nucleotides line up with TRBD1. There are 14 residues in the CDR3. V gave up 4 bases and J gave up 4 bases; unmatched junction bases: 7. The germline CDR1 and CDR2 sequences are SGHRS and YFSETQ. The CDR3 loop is CASSPRQGSTEAFF. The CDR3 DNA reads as TGCGCCAGCAGCCCACGACAGGGATCCACTGAAGCTTTCTTT. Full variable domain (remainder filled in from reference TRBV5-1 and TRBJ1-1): KAGVTQTPRYLIKTRGQQVTLSCSPISGHRSVSWYQQTPGQGLQFLFEYFSETQRNKGNFPGRFSGRQFSNSRSEMNVSTLELGDSALYLCASSPRQGSTEAFFGQGTRLTVV.